This TCR beta chain was identified during a study of CD8 T cells in ankylosing spondylitis. Study findings and constraints: Several of the motif variants were reported before in synovial fluid and blood from reactive arthritis. In peripheral blood, disease-linked CD8+ clones occurred at relatively low frequencies. There was a TCR beta motif, made of several highly homologous variants, that appeared characteristic of ankylosing spondylitis blood.

On this clonotype: Antigen: not known.

In making TCR beta libraries, quantitative 5'-RACE with molecular barcodes was used. TCRdb analysed the 5' RACE reads with MiXCR anew, one entry per CDR3 protein. The sample comprises approximately 500,000 distinct CDR3 sequences, approximately 12% of which are singletons, and over 6.5% rests with the top ten. V was pared by 5 bases and J by 2 bases, with 7 bases of the junction left unmatched. The germline gives CDR1 SEHNR, CDR2 FQNEAQ (reference sequence). The CDR3 sequence is 16 residues long. The TCR comes from a male donor with ankylosing spondylitis. The material sequenced was blood, either unsorted or a sorted T cell fraction (not recorded which). The chain employs TRBV7-9 and TRBJ2-2, with 8 bases aligning to TRBD2. The CDR3 reads CASSQSAGANTGELFF. The DNA of the CDR3 is TGTGCCAGCAGCCAGTCAGCGGGGGCCAACACCGGGGAGCTGTTTTTT.